This T cell receptor beta chain was observed in a study of technical replicates of blood from several donors (dated by TCRdb to the late 2010s). Libraries were constructed by the immunoSEQ multiplex PCR assay. TCRdb obtained this table from immuneACCESS and retained in-frame rearrangements with V and J assigned. These tables miss some clones; where compared with another copy, unresolved V genes account for less than half of the shortfall, and the remainder is unexplained. The sample records more than 65,000 clones, over 80% of which are singletons. The ten biggest clones cover roughly 4.5% of the sample. As encoded in the germline V gene, CDR1 is SGDLS while CDR2 is YYNGEE. The CDR3 measures 16 amino acids from cysteine to phenylalanine. The sequence is cut down to CDR3 DNA, 48 bases in frame from base 1. Germline trimming: 0 bases from V, 5 bases from J; junction bases outside gene matches: 9. As for this clone: Its antigen remains undetermined. No per-base quality is available; no much larger clone lies one base away.

This receptor was identified in a human donor in good health. Some clones in this sample may be carry-over from other donors' samples. Sequencing input: PBMCs. The rearranged segments are TRBV9 and TRBJ2-5, and 8 junctional nucleotides match TRBD2. This receptor carries the CDR3 CASSVGASGSWETQYF. The nucleotide sequence is TGTGCCAGCAGCGTAGGTGCCAGCGGGAGCTGGGAGACCCAGTACTTC. With all but the CDR3 taken from the reference TRBV9 and TRBJ2-5 genes, the full variable domain is: DSGVTQTPKHLITATGQRVTLRCSPRSGDLSVYWYQQSLDQGLQFLIQYYNGEERAKGNILERFSAQQFPDLHSELNLSSLELGDSALYFCASSVGASGSWETQYFGPGTRLLVL.